The clone carrying this T cell receptor beta chain turned up a few times. Its specificity is unknown. The sample originates from a study of cytomegalovirus exposure and HLA in healthy donors. Study-wide points: In the 120 or so validation repertoires, approximately 94% of cluster scores exceeded 0, per a later analysis.

Using immunoSEQ multiplex PCR, the repertoire was profiled, and TCRdb retains in-frame clones only, with some absent. The sample includes 150,000 to 200,000 clones, 85% seen only once; the top ten take 2% to 2.5%. CDR3 length equals 14 residues. The V gene's germline CDR1 is LGHNT and CDR2 FRNRAP. V lost 1 base and J lost 6, with 10 bases in between. What was sequenced was PBMCs. This sequence was found in a man younger than 45 in good health and CMV-seropositive. This chain connects TRBV12-5 to TRBJ1-5, with D possibly being TRBD1 (5 bases). CDR3 region: CASGLGQGGQPQHF. The DNA of the CDR3 is TGTGCTAGTGGTTTGGGCCAGGGAGGTCAGCCCCAGCATTTT.